A selection of T cell receptor beta chains follows, all from one sample in a study of T-cell memory formation after mild COVID-19. TCRdb ran MiXCR on the 5' RACE reads and lists one entry per CDR3 protein. The repertoire holds roughly 150,000 distinct CDR3 sequences, with roughly 14% as singletons. Input material: PBMCs or a T cell subset sorted from them (not recorded which). The source is an adult woman who had mild COVID-19 (a few samples of this study predate the infection). Cell type and time point are not known. CDR3s include the opening cysteine and the closing phenylalanine or tryptophan. Fields, in order: clone size, J gene, D gene, V gene, CDR3 protein, CDR3 DNA. The D gene is left open where the match is weak. Part of the rows lack a size; the others show once, few, many or a class for expanded clones.

abundance: .; j_gene: TRBJ2-3; d_gene: TRBD2; v_gene: TRBV4-2; CDR3aa: CASSPGLAGVGSVPDTQYF; CDR3nt: TGTGCCAGCAGCCCGGGACTAGCGGGAGTTGGGTCGGTCCCAGATACGCAGTATTTT
abundance: .; j_gene: TRBJ1-5; d_gene: .; v_gene: TRBV5-6; CDR3aa: CASSLSRAINQPQHF; CDR3nt: TGTGCCAGCAGCTTGTCTAGAGCAATCAATCAGCCCCAGCATTTT
abundance: few; j_gene: TRBJ2-2; d_gene: TRBD2; v_gene: TRBV20-1; CDR3aa: CSAHHIAGLGKAGELFF; CDR3nt: TGCAGTGCTCATCATATAGCGGGGCTTGGCAAGGCCGGGGAGCTGTTTTTT
abundance: .; j_gene: TRBJ2-1; d_gene: TRBD1; v_gene: TRBV24-1; CDR3aa: CATSDLGTGGYNEQFF; CDR3nt: TGTGCCACCAGTGATTTGGGGACAGGGGGTTACAATGAGCAGTTCTTC
abundance: few; j_gene: TRBJ1-6; d_gene: .; v_gene: TRBV5-5; CDR3aa: CASSPRQSSYNSPLHF; CDR3nt: TGTGCCAGCAGCCCGAGACAGAGCTCCTATAATTCACCCCTCCACTTT
abundance: few; j_gene: TRBJ2-7; d_gene: TRBD1; v_gene: TRBV18; CDR3aa: CASSPGQGGTYEQYF; CDR3nt: TGTGCCAGCTCCCCAGGACAGGGCGGGACCTACGAGCAGTACTTC
abundance: .; j_gene: TRBJ1-2; d_gene: .; v_gene: TRBV6-5; CDR3aa: CASSPQEPPPDGYTF; CDR3nt: TGTGCCAGCAGTCCGCAGGAGCCCCCGCCGGATGGCTACACCTTC
abundance: .; j_gene: TRBJ1-4; d_gene: .; v_gene: TRBV4-1; CDR3aa: CASSQDWGTTNEKLFF; CDR3nt: TGCGCCAGCAGCCAAGATTGGGGGACAACTAATGAAAAACTGTTTTTT
abundance: few; j_gene: TRBJ1-2; d_gene: TRBD1; v_gene: TRBV29-1; CDR3aa: CSVDVPGQGDGYTF; CDR3nt: TGCAGCGTTGACGTCCCGGGACAGGGGGATGGCTACACCTTC
abundance: few; j_gene: TRBJ2-5; d_gene: TRBD2; v_gene: TRBV7-2; CDR3aa: CASSLKFWTSGSQETQYF; CDR3nt: TGTGCCAGCAGCTTGAAGTTTTGGACTAGCGGTTCTCAAGAGACCCAGTACTTC
abundance: few; j_gene: TRBJ1-2; d_gene: .; v_gene: TRBV2; CDR3aa: CASRAQQTYGYTF; CDR3nt: TGTGCCAGCAGAGCACAGCAAACCTATGGCTACACCTTC
abundance: few; j_gene: TRBJ2-3; d_gene: TRBD1; v_gene: TRBV5-1; CDR3aa: CASRETGGITDTQYF; CDR3nt: TGCGCCAGCAGAGAGACAGGGGGAATCACAGATACGCAGTATTTT
abundance: .; j_gene: TRBJ2-7; d_gene: TRBD2; v_gene: TRBV20-1; CDR3aa: CSALGRTSAYEQYF; CDR3nt: TGCAGTGCTTTGGGACGGACTAGCGCCTACGAGCAGTACTTC
abundance: few; j_gene: TRBJ2-1; d_gene: TRBD1; v_gene: TRBV7-3; CDR3aa: CASSLDRAGYNEQFF; CDR3nt: TGTGCCAGCAGCTTGGACAGGGCCGGCTACAATGAGCAGTTCTTC
abundance: few; j_gene: TRBJ2-1; d_gene: TRBD2; v_gene: TRBV12-3/TRBV12-4; CDR3aa: CASSAPGLAYNEQFF; CDR3nt: TGTGCCAGCAGTGCACCGGGACTAGCGTACAATGAGCAGTTCTTC
abundance: .; j_gene: TRBJ2-1; d_gene: .; v_gene: TRBV7-9; CDR3aa: CASTIEEYNEQFF; CDR3nt: TGTGCCAGCACCATCGAAGAATACAATGAGCAGTTCTTC
abundance: few; j_gene: TRBJ1-1; d_gene: .; v_gene: TRBV19; CDR3aa: CASIRGGRTPTRLNTEAFF; CDR3nt: TGTGCCAGTATAAGGGGGGGACGGACCCCTACCCGACTTAACACTGAAGCTTTCTTT
abundance: few; j_gene: TRBJ1-1; d_gene: .; v_gene: TRBV7-8; CDR3aa: CASSLGWGAGSHTEAFF; CDR3nt: TGTGCCAGCAGCTTAGGCTGGGGGGCAGGGTCGCACACTGAAGCTTTCTTT
abundance: few; j_gene: TRBJ1-6; d_gene: .; v_gene: TRBV4-1; CDR3aa: CASSQQGIYNSPLHF; CDR3nt: TGCGCCAGCAGCCAGCAGGGGATCTATAATTCACCCCTCCACTTT
abundance: .; j_gene: TRBJ2-7; d_gene: TRBD1; v_gene: TRBV18; CDR3aa: CASSLQQGAEQYF; CDR3nt: TGTGCCAGCTCACTCCAACAGGGGGCCGAGCAGTACTTC
abundance: .; j_gene: TRBJ2-7; d_gene: .; v_gene: TRBV7-9; CDR3aa: CASSLVNDPYEQYF; CDR3nt: TGTGCCAGCAGCTTAGTTAACGACCCTTACGAGCAGTACTTC
abundance: .; j_gene: TRBJ2-7; d_gene: .; v_gene: TRBV25-1; CDR3aa: CASSEGPTQYF; CDR3nt: TGTGCCAGCAGTGAAGGGCCGACGCAGTACTTC
abundance: few; j_gene: TRBJ2-3; d_gene: .; v_gene: TRBV7-2; CDR3aa: CASSLTPLSGTDTQYF; CDR3nt: TGTGCCAGCAGCTTAACTCCATTATCCGGCACAGATACGCAGTATTTT
abundance: few; j_gene: TRBJ1-1; d_gene: TRBD1; v_gene: TRBV5-1; CDR3aa: CASSLGGIPGQGQAFF; CDR3nt: TGCGCCAGCAGCTTGGGGGGGATCCCGGGACAGGGACAAGCTTTCTTT
abundance: .; j_gene: TRBJ2-1; d_gene: TRBD2; v_gene: TRBV6-6; CDR3aa: CASSFTSGRARNEQFF; CDR3nt: TGTGCCAGCAGTTTTACTAGCGGGAGGGCCAGAAATGAGCAGTTCTTC
abundance: few; j_gene: TRBJ2-1; d_gene: .; v_gene: TRBV30; CDR3aa: CAWRSEGGEQFF; CDR3nt: TGTGCCTGGAGGAGTGAGGGGGGAGAGCAGTTCTTC
abundance: few; j_gene: TRBJ2-2; d_gene: TRBD1; v_gene: TRBV10-2; CDR3aa: CASTSRYRGENTGELFF; CDR3nt: TGCGCCAGCACCAGTCGTTACAGGGGGGAGAACACCGGGGAGCTGTTTTTT
abundance: few; j_gene: TRBJ2-3; d_gene: .; v_gene: TRBV7-9; CDR3aa: CASSDSGSTDTQYF; CDR3nt: TGTGCCAGCAGCGACAGCGGGAGCACAGATACGCAGTATTTT
abundance: few; j_gene: TRBJ1-3; d_gene: .; v_gene: TRBV5-1; CDR3aa: CASSLSYSGNTIYF; CDR3nt: TGCGCCAGCAGCTTGAGCTACTCTGGAAACACCATATATTTT
abundance: .; j_gene: TRBJ1-3; d_gene: .; v_gene: TRBV9; CDR3aa: CASSHRHRSGNTIYF; CDR3nt: TGTGCCAGCAGTCACCGACACCGCTCTGGAAACACCATATATTTT
abundance: few; j_gene: TRBJ1-2; d_gene: TRBD1; v_gene: TRBV7-8; CDR3aa: CASSFSAAGGAGPYGYTF; CDR3nt: TGTGCCAGCAGCTTCTCGGCGGCAGGGGGCGCGGGTCCGTATGGCTACACCTTC
abundance: few; j_gene: TRBJ2-7; d_gene: .; v_gene: TRBV11-3; CDR3aa: CASSSKSRWEQYF; CDR3nt: TGTGCCAGCAGCTCCAAGTCCCGTTGGGAGCAGTACTTC
abundance: .; j_gene: TRBJ2-3; d_gene: TRBD1; v_gene: TRBV28; CDR3aa: CASSPTGQYISTDTQYF; CDR3nt: TGTGCCAGCAGTCCTACGGGACAGTATATATCCACAGATACGCAGTATTTT
abundance: .; j_gene: TRBJ1-6; d_gene: .; v_gene: TRBV20-1; CDR3aa: CSARDLPGRLNSPLHF; CDR3nt: TGCAGTGCTAGAGATCTTCCAGGGAGACTCAATTCACCCCTCCACTTT
abundance: .; j_gene: TRBJ2-4; d_gene: .; v_gene: TRBV19; CDR3aa: CASSIGGRNIQYF; CDR3nt: TGTGCCAGTAGTATAGGGGGGAGGAACATTCAGTACTTC
abundance: .; j_gene: TRBJ1-4; d_gene: .; v_gene: TRBV7-2; CDR3aa: CASSFPGANEKLFF; CDR3nt: TGTGCCAGCAGCTTTCCAGGGGCTAATGAAAAACTGTTTTTT